Each of the 13 T cell receptor beta chains below was sequenced from the same sample in a study of CD8+ T cells in alopecia areata. Treatment defined: oral pan-JAK inhibitor, 5-10 mg twice daily. Extraction and reverse transcription of RNA yielded cDNA as the sequencing template. Only in-frame clones appear in the TCRdb table, and some are missing; sequencing was by immunoSEQ multiplex PCR. The profile shows about 210,000 clones, under 70% of them singletons. Sequences were derived from CD4+ T cells sorted from blood, sampled at week 4, from a patient treated with tofacitinib. All receptors come from a human donor with alopecia areata.

The V call is TRBV25-1, the J call TRBJ2-1; 8 bases agree with TRBD2. CDR1 is MGHDK and CDR2 is SYGVNS in the germline V gene. Germline trimming cut 5 bases from V and 8 bases from J; bases unmatched to any gene: 8. This CDR3 has 14 amino acids. The CDR3 region is CASSKRLREDEQFF. CDR3 nucleotide sequence: TGTGCCAGCAGTAAGCGACTGCGGGAGGATGAGCAGTTCTTC.

The V gene is TRBV25-1, the J gene TRBJ1-6, with D uncertain. V lost 6 bases, J lost 10 bases, and 19 bases lay in between. The CDR3 extends over 15 amino acids. Germline CDR1 is MGHDK and CDR2 is SYGVNS. CDR3 in amino acids: CASSAPWTSGSPLHF. CDR3 sequence (DNA): TGTGCCAGCAGCGCCCCTTGGACGTCGGGATCACCCCTCCACTTT.

This chain connects TRBV9 to TRBJ2-2, with D unclear. Germline CDR1 is SGDLS and CDR2 is YYNGEE. The CDR3 has 14 residues. Trimming shortened V by 1 base and J by 4 bases, and 8 bases separated the two germline ends. DNA for the CDR3: TGTGCCAGCAGCGTATCACTGCCCACCGGGGAGCTGTTTTTT. This gives the protein CASSVSLPTGELFF.

V is TRBV9 and J is TRBJ1-2, with D possibly TRBD1 on 5 matching bases. The V end lost 6 bases, the J end lost 0 bases, and 15 bases lay between the germline ends. Germline loops: CDR1 SGDLS, CDR2 YYNGEE. This CDR3 is 15 amino acids long. CDR3 amino acids: CASTPDISPNYGYTF. The DNA of the CDR3 is TGTGCCAGCACCCCGGACATCTCCCCTAACTATGGCTACACCTTC.

The chain combines TRBV5-1 with TRBJ1-1; D is unclear. V gave up 1 base and J gave up 6 bases, with 13 bases separating them. Germline loops: CDR1 SGHRS, CDR2 YFSETQ. The CDR3 loop spans 14 amino acids. CDR3 DNA sequence: TGCGCCAGCAGCTTGTCACCAGGATCCTCTGAAGCTTTCTTT. Its protein is CASSLSPGSSEAFF.

This chain links TRBV7-6 with TRBJ1-1; D not resolved. This CDR3 contains 13 residues. The germline V gene has CDR1 SGHVS and CDR2 FNYEAQ. The V and J ends lost 3 bases and 6 bases respectively, with 11 bases between them. The DNA of the CDR3 is TGTGCCAGCAGCTTGAGATCATTGGCTGAAGCTTTCTTT. Translated: CASSLRSLAEAFF.

Note on this clone: Mismatch with germline at one junction end may stem from a read error. The rearrangement joins TRBV7-2 to TRBJ2-3, with TRBD2 matching 14 bases. Germline V CDR1 and CDR2: SGHTA, FQGNSA. CDR3 length: 18 amino acids. CDR3 loop: CASSLVGLAGAITNTQYF. For the CDR3, the DNA is TGTGCCAGCAGCTTAGTGGGACTAGCGGGGGCTATCACAAATACGCAGTATTTT.

This clone showed up just a few times. The chain is built from TRBV13 and TRBJ2-7; 9 nucleotides line up with TRBD1. J was trimmed by 6 bases and V by 5 bases; bases with no gene match: 14. CDR1 is PRHDT and CDR2 is FYEKMQ in the germline V gene (reference sequence). This CDR3 has 16 residues. CDR3 in amino acids: CASSTLLGQGMREQYF. For the CDR3, the DNA is TGTGCCAGCAGCACACTCCTTGGACAGGGGATGCGCGAGCAGTACTTC.

The chain links TRBV7-9 to TRBJ1-6; TRBD1 is a possible D gene (5 bases). CDR3 length equals 13 residues. Germline V gene lookup returns CDR1 SEHNR and CDR2 FQNEAQ (reference sequence). V lost 2 bases to trimming and J lost 13 bases, with 12 bases between them. The DNA for the CDR3 is TGTGCCAGCAGCTTAAGCCGGGGGGGGCCCCTCCACTTT. It codes for CASSLSRGGPLHF.

The table lists this clone with a count of one. The chain recombines TRBV6-5 with TRBJ1-5, with D unresolved. Looked up from germline, CDR1 is MNHEY and CDR2 is SVGAGI. The CDR3 is made up of 14 amino acids. V gave up 8 bases and J gave up 6 bases, with 17 bases separating them. The CDR3 nucleotides read TGTGCCAGCTCCCCCCTTGGCGGGGTTCAGCCCCAGCATTTT. Its translation is CASSPLGGVQPQHF.

This chain connects TRBV4-1 to TRBJ1-2, with 9 bases that match TRBD1. CDR1 and CDR2 (germline): MGHRA, YSYEKL. Trimming cost V 1 base and J 4 bases; bases outside gene matches: 7. The CDR3 consists of 16 residues. The CDR3: CASSQGAGQGGYGYTF. The CDR3 nucleotides read TGCGCCAGCAGCCAAGGAGCGGGACAGGGTGGCTATGGCTACACCTTC.

This clone was seen ten or more times. The rearrangement links TRBV19 to TRBJ1-1; D gene uncertain. Germline values: CDR1 LNHDA, CDR2 SQIVND (reference sequence). With 3 bases removed from V and 0 bases from J, the gap between germline ends came to 14 bases. This CDR3 region has 16 residues. The chain's CDR3 is CASSMGRRRLNTEAFF. The CDR3 bases are TGTGCCAGTAGTATGGGCCGGCGGAGATTGAACACTGAAGCTTTCTTT.

This chain links TRBV7-2 with TRBJ1-4; no clear D. Trimming pared 3 bases from V and 6 bases from J, leaving 2 bases between. Germline CDR1 reads SGHTA; CDR2 reads FQGNSA. There are 11 residues in the CDR3. The CDR3 DNA is TGTGCCAGCAGCTTCGATGAAAAACTGTTTTTT. It codes for CASSFDEKLFF.